This paragraph covers one T cell receptor (beta chain) sequence. Antigen specificity is unknown. TCR beta libraries were made by quantitative 5'-RACE with molecular barcodes. TCRdb passed the 5' RACE reads through MiXCR, listing each CDR3 protein once. Of approximately 340,000 distinct CDR3 sequences in the sample, approximately 15% were seen once. CDR3 length: 16 amino acids. Germline-derived CDR1 and CDR2 are SGDLS and YYNGEE. Trimming left V 3 bases short and J 0 bases short, with 10 bases between. The sample comes from a study of CD8 T cells in ankylosing spondylitis. Broader study findings: Clones that were linked to disease were CD8+ and were relatively rare in peripheral blood. Earlier work had already found some motif variants in reactive arthritis synovial fluid and blood.

This clonotype was obtained from a male donor with ankylosing spondylitis or in good health (not recorded which). The material sequenced was blood, either unsorted or a sorted T cell fraction (not recorded which). The chain combines TRBV9 with TRBJ1-6; the D is unclear. For the CDR3, the DNA is TGTGCCAGCAGCGCCAACAGAGGCTCCTATAATTCACCCCTCCACTTT. Translation: CASSANRGSYNSPLHF.